This T cell receptor beta chain comes out of a study of cytomegalovirus exposure and HLA in healthy donors. Germline CDR1 reads KGHSH; CDR2 reads LQKENI. This CDR3 has 16 amino acids. The V gene end was trimmed by 6 bases and the J gene end by 8 bases; junction bases not matched to a gene: 13. Amplification used 60 Vbeta primers and 13 Jbeta primers. Sequencing was performed with immunoSEQ multiplex PCR; in TCRdb, only in-frame clones are kept and a portion is missing. This sample has around 150,000 clones, with 65% to 85% found just once. The chain is built from TRBV18 and TRBJ2-3, with 11 bases lining up with TRBD1. The sequenced sample consisted of PBMCs. This sequence was found in a woman aged 25 to 45 in good health and CMV-seropositive. The CDR3 nucleotides read TGTGCCAGCTCGACCAGGGGACAGGGGGATTCGGGTACGCAGTATTTT. Encoded protein: CASSTRGQGDSGTQYF.